The 28 T cell receptor beta chains given below trace back to one sample, sequenced in a study of immune evolution from preneoplasia to lung adenocarcinoma. Profiling relied on immunoSEQ multiplex PCR, and the TCRdb table lists in-frame clones only, not all of them. In the table there are roughly 9,900 clones, 88% of which are singletons. Sequencing was done on a sample of FFPE invasive lung adenocarcinoma tissue. These receptors were taken from a person aged 70 to 85 with invasive lung adenocarcinoma. Some clones in this sample may be carry-over from other donors' samples.

This clone appeared a single time. This chain uses TRBV5-8 with TRBJ1-2, with unresolved D. The V end was cut by 2 bases, the J end by 1 base, with 6 bases between. The CDR3 totals 13 residues. In germline, CDR1 is SGHTS, CDR2 YDEGEE. The CDR3: CASSLLNNYGYTF. The CDR3 DNA reads as TGTGCCAGCAGCTTACTCAATAACTATGGCTACACCTTC.

The chain carries TRBV5-1 and TRBJ2-1, with D maybe TRBD1 (5 bases). V lost 1 base to trimming and J lost 4 bases, with 15 bases between them. Germline lookup yields CDR1 SGHRS and CDR2 YFSETQ. This CDR3 spans 16 amino acids. The CDR3 loop is CASSLSKGPGYNEQFF. The CDR3 DNA reads TGCGCCAGCAGCTTGTCCAAGGGGCCCGGGTACAATGAGCAGTTCTTC. The whole variable domain, filled in from reference TRBV5-1 and TRBJ2-1, reads KAGVTQTPRYLIKTRGQQVTLSCSPISGHRSVSWYQQTPGQGLQFLFEYFSETQRNKGNFPGRFSGRQFSNSRSEMNVSTLELGDSALYLCASSLSKGPGYNEQFFGPGTRLTVL.

DNA of the CDR3: TGTGCCAGCAGTGAAAGGGCGGGGGGGAAAGAGACCCAGTACTTC. Its protein is CASSERAGGKETQYF. The chain uses TRBV6-1 and TRBJ2-5; TRBD2 aligns across 9 bases. The V segment lost 2 bases and the J segment 3 bases; nucleotides outside the gene matches: 4. Germline loops: CDR1 MNHNS, CDR2 SASEGT. The CDR3 consists of 15 residues.

The chain has TRBV7-9 and TRBJ1-5, with a weak D call TRBD1 (5 bases). The CDR3 totals 14 residues. CDR1 is SEHNR and CDR2 is FQNEAQ in the germline V gene (reference sequence). V lost 5 bases to trimming and J lost 9 bases, with 17 bases between them. The CDR3 sequence is CASSPGRDFGPQHF. The CDR3 nucleotides read TGTGCCAGCAGCCCCGGCCGGGACTTTGGGCCCCAGCATTTT.

CDR3 coding DNA: TGCGCCAGCAGCCAAGATTATTGGGGGATCTTCTATGGAAACACCATATATTTT. This translates into CASSQDYWGIFYGNTIYF. This rearrangement joins TRBV4-1 to TRBJ1-3, with a tentative D call TRBD1 (5 bases). The V gene lost 0 bases and the J gene lost 3 bases, with 18 bases spanning the gap. The CDR3 runs 18 residues. CDR1 is MGHRA, CDR2 YSYEKL, per germline.

This chain connects TRBV4-1 to TRBJ1-5; 7 bases are a match to TRBD1. Per the germline V gene, CDR1 is MGHRA and CDR2 is YSYEKL. The CDR3 has 15 amino acids. Unmatched junction bases numbered 6, after V lost 4 bases and J lost 3 bases. CDR3 amino acids: CASSPWDSPNQPQHF. CDR3 coding DNA: TGCGCCAGCAGCCCCTGGGACAGCCCCAATCAGCCCCAGCATTTT.

This clone appeared once. The gene calls are TRBV6-5 and TRBJ1-3; 10 bases align to TRBD1. The CDR3 contains 14 residues. Germline CDR1 is MNHEY and CDR2 is SVGAGI. With 8 bases clipped from V and 4 bases from J, the junction kept 5 bases outside the gene matches. The CDR3 DNA reads as TGTGCCAGCTATAGACAGGGGGCGGGAAACACCATATATTTT. Translation gives CASYRQGAGNTIYF.

The rearrangement links TRBV29-1 to TRBJ1-2, with D perhaps matching TRBD1 (5 bases). V was trimmed by 7 bases and J by 3 bases, leaving 15 bases between them. The CDR3 totals 13 residues. Looked up from germline, CDR1 is SQVTM and CDR2 is ANQGSEA. For the CDR3, the DNA is TGCAGCGCATCAACGGGGGGTGACTATGGCTACACCTTC. The encoded protein is CSASTGGDYGYTF. Full variable domain (missing parts from reference TRBV29-1 and TRBJ1-2): SAVISQKPSRDICQRGTSLTIQCQVDSQVTMMFWYRQQPGQSLTLIATANQGSEATYESGFVIDKFPISRPNLTFSTLTVSNMSPEDSSIYLCSASTGGDYGYTFGSGTRLTVV.

The CDR3 sequence is CASSDQISSYEQYF. CDR3 bases: TGTGCCAGCAGTGATCAAATTTCCTCCTACGAGCAGTACTTC. This chain joins TRBV2 and TRBJ2-7; unclear D gene. Per the germline V gene, CDR1 is SNHLY and CDR2 is FYNNEI. Between the trimmed V and J ends, which lost 3 bases and 0 bases, there was a span of 9 bases. This CDR3 comprises 14 residues.

The chain recombines TRBV7-9 with TRBJ2-7; the D gene is possibly TRBD1 (7 bases). The germline CDR1 and CDR2 sequences are SEHNR and FQNEAQ (reference sequence). Trimming cost V 5 bases and J 2 bases, with 10 bases left between them. The CDR3 loop spans 13 amino acids. The chain's CDR3 is CASSGGTAYEQYF. As DNA, the CDR3 is TGTGCCAGCAGCGGGGGGACAGCCTACGAGCAGTACTTC.

The chain couples TRBV7-3 to TRBJ2-5, with D perhaps matching TRBD1 (7 bases). V gave up 5 bases and J gave up 12 bases, with 16 bases separating them. Germline V gives CDR1 SGHTA, CDR2 FQGTGA. The length of the CDR3 is 12 residues. The CDR3 DNA follows: TGTGCCAGCAGCCAGGGGGAGGCCCCAAAGTACTTC. It translates to CASSQGEAPKYF.

This chain uses TRBV30 with TRBJ1-5; D call uncertain. Trimming stripped 2 bases from V and 4 bases from J, with 9 bases between. CDR3 size: 13 residues. Per the germline V gene, CDR1 is GTSNPN and CDR2 is SVGIG (reference sequence). CDR3 sequence: CAWSKGRNQPQHF. Here the CDR3 DNA reads TGTGCCTGGAGTAAAGGGAGGAATCAGCCCCAGCATTTT.

V and J are TRBV18 and TRBJ1-4; 7 bases match TRBD1. V trimming: 1 base; J trimming: 5 bases; junction bases outside the gene matches: 4. The V gene's germline CDR1 is KGHSH and CDR2 LQKENI. The CDR3 contains 15 residues. CDR3 DNA sequence: TGTGCCAGCTCACCACAGGGACAGCCAAATGAAAAACTGTTTTTT. Protein sequence: CASSPQGQPNEKLFF.

This chain links TRBV6-6 with TRBJ1-5; D remains ambiguous. Germline CDR1 reads MNHNY; CDR2 reads SVGAGI (reference sequence). Trimming cost V 8 bases and J 7 bases, with 18 bases left between them. This CDR3 is built from 14 residues. CDR3: CASVTGVPFQPQHF. CDR3 sequence (DNA): TGTGCCAGCGTCACCGGGGTTCCATTCCAGCCCCAGCATTTT.

This rearrangement joins TRBV28 to TRBJ2-7, with a tentative D call TRBD1 (5 bases). Between the trimmed V and J ends, which lost 2 bases and 3 bases, there was a span of 20 bases. CDR3 length: 17 residues. Germline-derived CDR1 and CDR2 are MDHEN and SYDVKM. CDR3 amino acids: CASSLVRQGKGDYEQYF. The CDR3 nucleotides read TGTGCCAGCAGTTTAGTCAGGCAGGGTAAAGGAGACTACGAGCAGTACTTC.

V is TRBV20-1 and J is TRBJ1-2; D is perhaps TRBD1 (5 bases). The germline gives CDR1 DFQATT, CDR2 SNEGSKA (reference sequence). The CDR3 covers 11 residues. Trimming took off 5 bases at V and 7 bases at J, with 11 bases between the two ends. The DNA for the CDR3 is TGCAGTGCTCAGGGAATGAGTGGCTACACCTTC. Translating it yields CSAQGMSGYTF.

This sequence joins TRBV4-1 and TRBJ2-3; 9 bases are shared with TRBD2. The CDR3 runs 18 residues. The ends lost 3 bases at V and 4 bases at J; junction bases unmatched: 14. CDR1 is MGHRA and CDR2 is YSYEKL in the germline V gene. The CDR3 region is CASSHQLRQRGESDTQYF. The CDR3 DNA reads TGCGCCAGCAGCCACCAACTCCGCCAGCGGGGGGAATCAGATACGCAGTATTTT.

This sequence joins TRBV28 and TRBJ1-2; D is uncertain. Per germline, CDR1 MDHEN and CDR2 SYDVKM. V dropped 7 bases and J dropped 0 bases, with 12 bases sitting between them. This CDR3 comprises 14 residues. The CDR3 nucleotides are TGTGCCAGCATGCCAGGACCAACTAACTATGGCTACACCTTC. Translated: CASMPGPTNYGYTF.

The CDR3 DNA reads as TGTGCCTGGAGTCCCCGGGACAGGGAGATCATTCAGTACTTC. Amino acids: CAWSPRDREIIQYF. The chain has TRBV30 and TRBJ2-4; TRBD1 agrees at 9 bases. Germline CDR1 reads GTSNPN; CDR2 reads SVGIG (reference sequence). The J segment lost 9 bases and the V segment lost 2 bases, leaving 8 bases of the junction unmatched. The length of the CDR3 is 14 residues.

This clone occurred once. The chain joins TRBV28 to TRBJ1-1, with D possibly being TRBD1 (5 bases). The ends were cut back, 1 base at V and 3 bases at J, with 15 bases in the middle. CDR1 is MDHEN and CDR2 is SYDVKM in the germline V gene. The CDR3 is made up of 16 amino acids. CDR3 sequence reads: CASSLLGGEEDTEAFF. The CDR3 nucleotides are TGTGCCAGCAGTTTATTGGGAGGGGAGGAGGACACTGAAGCTTTCTTT.

The chain links TRBV5-4 to TRBJ2-3; 8 nucleotides agree with TRBD1. This CDR3 is built from 17 residues. The V segment lost 3 bases and the J segment 0 bases; nucleotides outside the gene matches: 9. Germline V gene data show CDR1 as SGHNT and CDR2 as YYREEE (reference sequence). The CDR3 is CASSSPNRGNSTDTQYF. The CDR3 DNA reads as TGTGCCAGCAGCTCCCCAAACAGGGGGAATAGCACAGATACGCAGTATTTT.

The chain couples TRBV2 to TRBJ1-4, with D unclear. V shed 3 bases and J shed 6 bases, with 14 bases lying between them. The length of the CDR3 is 15 residues. Per the germline V gene, CDR1 is SNHLY and CDR2 is FYNNEI. The CDR3 protein is CASSDWWEKDEKLFF. For the CDR3, the DNA is TGTGCCAGCAGTGATTGGTGGGAGAAGGATGAAAAACTGTTTTTT.

The V and J genes are TRBV9 and TRBJ1-2; D gene uncertain. Between the trimmed V and J ends, which lost 0 bases and 6 bases, there was a span of 21 bases. Germline lookup yields CDR1 SGDLS and CDR2 YYNGEE. This CDR3 region has 17 residues. The CDR3 loop is CASSVEGRSGVLNGYTF. As DNA, the CDR3 is TGTGCCAGCAGCGTAGAGGGCAGGTCCGGGGTCCTCAATGGCTACACCTTC.

The genes are TRBV29-1 and TRBJ2-1; 8 nucleotides agree with TRBD2. The CDR3 has 16 amino acids. Germline assignment: CDR1 SQVTM and CDR2 ANQGSEA. V shed 3 bases and J 3 bases; nucleotides not matched to a gene: 10. This chain's CDR3 is CSVDLSGAGGYNEQFF. The DNA for the CDR3 is TGCAGCGTTGACCTTTCCGGGGCGGGAGGCTACAATGAGCAGTTCTTC.

This chain connects TRBV15 to TRBJ2-1, with 10 bases aligning to TRBD1. Germline V gives CDR1 LNHNV, CDR2 YYDKDF (reference sequence). J lost 5 bases, V lost 3 bases, and 1 base had no gene match. CDR3 length: 14 residues. The CDR3 region is CATSRDRGDNEQFF. Written as DNA, the CDR3 is TGTGCCACCAGCAGGGACAGGGGGGACAATGAGCAGTTCTTC.

This sequence joins TRBV27 and TRBJ2-7, with 7 positions matching TRBD1. CDR3 length: 16 residues. J lost 1 base, V lost 2 bases, and 8 bases had no gene match. Looked up from germline, CDR1 is MNHEY and CDR2 is SMNVEV (reference sequence). The CDR3 bases are TGTGCCAGCAGTTTAATCGGGTCAGGGGGTTCCTACGAGCAGTACTTC. It codes for CASSLIGSGGSYEQYF.

The rearrangement joins TRBV4-2 to TRBJ1-2, with 7 bases aligning to TRBD1. Germline V gene sequence: CDR1 LGHNA, CDR2 YNFKEQ. There are 18 residues in the CDR3. The junction had 17 bases not matched to a gene; V was cut back by 0 bases and J by 7 bases. This CDR3 is CASSQEPLQPGTVFGYTF. The CDR3 DNA reads as TGTGCCAGCAGCCAAGAACCCCTCCAACCAGGGACAGTCTTTGGCTACACCTTC.

The chain is built from TRBV4-1 and TRBJ2-3, with a tentative D call TRBD2 (6 bases). The V gene's germline CDR1 is MGHRA and CDR2 YSYEKL. V dropped 1 base and J dropped 5 bases, with 13 bases sitting between them. The length of the CDR3 is 15 residues. CDR3 coding DNA: TGCGCCAGCAGCCAAGGGGGGGAGGCAGGAGATACGCAGTATTTT. The encoded protein is CASSQGGEAGDTQYF.